Below are 8 T cell receptor beta chains sequenced from a single sample in a study of blood T cell repertoires in COVID-19. Using immunoSEQ multiplex PCR, the repertoire was profiled, and TCRdb retains in-frame clones only, with some absent. This table has about 140,000 clones, 86% appearing once. Sequenced material: peripheral blood. The receptors come from a woman in her sixties or seventies with acute or convalescent COVID-19.

The J gene is TRBJ1-2, the V gene TRBV12-3 or TRBV12-4, with D perhaps matching TRBD1 (6 bases). The CDR3 has 13 residues. The V gene lost 6 bases and the J gene lost 7 bases, with 15 bases spanning the gap. The CDR3: CASRRTELGGYTF. In DNA form, the CDR3 reads TGTGCCAGCAGGAGGACAGAGCTAGGTGGCTACACCTTC.

The table lists this clone with a few counts. Other DNA variants within this sample encode the same CDR3. This chain connects TRBV4-1 to TRBJ2-7; 7 positions match TRBD1. This CDR3 contains 14 residues. The ends lost 3 bases at V and 3 bases at J; junction bases unmatched: 5. The V gene's germline CDR1 is MGHRA and CDR2 YSYEKL. The chain's CDR3 is CASSHRDRGYEQYF. As DNA, the CDR3 is TGCGCCAGCAGCCATCGGGACAGAGGCTACGAGCAGTACTTC.

CDR3 nucleotides: TGTGCCAGCAGCTACAAGACAGGAAGCTCCTACGAGCAGTACTTC. Its translation is CASSYKTGSSYEQYF. This rearrangement joins TRBV7-2 to TRBJ2-7, with TRBD1 as a possible D gene (6 bases). Looked up from germline, CDR1 is SGHTA and CDR2 is FQGNSA. The germline V and J ends were trimmed by 4 bases and 0 bases, with 13 bases remaining between them. The CDR3 totals 15 residues. The variable domain in full, with the rest retrieved from reference TRBV7-2 and TRBJ2-7, is GAGVSQSPSNKVTEKGKDVELRCDPISGHTALYWYRQSLGQGLEFLIYFQGNSAPDKSGLPSDRFSAERTGGSVSTLTIQRTQQEDSAVYLCASSYKTGSSYEQYFGPGTRLTVT.

The CDR3 nucleotides read TGTGCCAGCACCCCCTCCGGACAGGGGAATTCACCCCTCCACTTT. This encodes CASTPSGQGNSPLHF. The chain recombines TRBV7-9 with TRBJ1-6; 9 bases map to TRBD1. Germline trimming cut 7 bases from V and 7 bases from J; bases unmatched to any gene: 8. Germline CDR1 SEHNR, CDR2 FQNEAQ (reference sequence). The CDR3 length is 15 residues.

The chain combines TRBV6-5 with TRBJ2-1, with 7 nucleotides matching TRBD2. CDR3 length: 15 residues. Germline trimming cut 5 bases from V and 4 bases from J; bases unmatched to any gene: 8. CDR1 is MNHEY, CDR2 SVGAGI, per germline. CDR3 loop: CASSPSPGGYNEQFF. CDR3 DNA sequence: TGTGCCAGCAGTCCGTCTCCGGGGGGTTACAATGAGCAGTTCTTC.

J is TRBJ1-1 and V is TRBV4-3; 9 positions agree with TRBD1. The V and J ends lost 0 bases and 1 base, in that order; junction bases with no gene match: 6. Per germline, CDR1 LGHNA and CDR2 YSLEER. The CDR3 totals 17 residues. The CDR3 DNA follows: TGCGCCAGCAGCCAAGACCCTTGGGGACAGGGGAACACTGAAGCTTTCTTT. Its protein product is CASSQDPWGQGNTEAFF.

The rearrangement uses TRBV6-5 and TRBJ2-7, with D possibly matching TRBD1 (6 bases). The V end lost 2 bases, the J end lost 2 bases, and 16 bases lay between the germline ends. The germline CDR1 and CDR2 sequences are MNHEY and SVGAGI. The CDR3 spans 16 residues. CDR3 nucleotide sequence: TGTGCCAGCAGTTACCGCCCCCAAGGGGGACCCTACGAGCAGTACTTC. Protein sequence: CASSYRPQGGPYEQYF.

The chain couples TRBV12-3 or TRBV12-4 to TRBJ1-1; D remains unclear. This CDR3 comprises 13 residues. The V and J ends lost 2 bases and 8 bases respectively, with 12 bases between them. CDR3 residues: CASSLYGAGEAFF. CDR3 DNA sequence: TGTGCCAGCAGTTTATACGGCGCAGGAGAAGCTTTCTTT.